Only a few counts were recorded for the clone carrying this T cell receptor beta chain. Its specificity is unknown. This record belongs to a study of blood T cells in healthy people across ages. Study observations and caveats: Without sorted subsets, naive and antigen-experienced compartments could not be conclusively compared. Higher diversity and more naive CD4+ cells were features of long-lived donors, compared to aged donors.

V lost 4 bases, J lost 0 bases, and 14 bases lay in between. Looked up from germline, CDR1 is DFQATT and CDR2 is SNEGSKA (reference sequence). The CDR3 loop spans 15 amino acids. Whenever a sample was processed, at least 6.5 million PBMCs were isolated. Through a sample-barcoded 5' primer and a J-beta primer mix, a second PCR was run for roughly 6 to 12 cycles. TCRdb independently ran MiXCR on the 5' RACE reads; one entry per CDR3 protein. The table has about 800,000 distinct CDR3 sequences, 25% seen once. These records were also assigned to another study, of T cells of mothers and their children. Per that study: The study found slightly higher but non-significant overlap in related versus unrelated mother-child pairs.

This rearrangement joins TRBV20-1 to TRBJ2-3, with D possibly called TRBD1 or TRBD2 (6 bases each). The clonotype was recovered from a boy aged 10-17 years in good health. Source material: blood. The CDR3 reads CSATASGASTDTQYF. The CDR3 nucleotides are TGCAGTGCTACGGCTTCGGGGGCGAGCACAGATACGCAGTATTTT.